The clone carrying this T cell receptor (beta chain) was counted only a few times. This specimen belongs to a study of T cells after yellow fever vaccination. TCRdb itself ran the 5' RACE reads through MiXCR, one entry per CDR3 protein. The sample shows fewer than 350,000 distinct CDR3 sequences, around 3.9% of them seen only once. Sequenced here: PBMCs, sampled on the day of the yellow fever booster vaccination. The TCR originated in a man aged 18-30 years who received the YFV17D yellow fever vaccine.

DNA of the CDR3: TGTGCCAGTAGCCCAGCCGGAGGTCGCACTGAAGCTTTCTTT. Amino acid sequence: CASSPAGGRTEAFF. This rearrangement joins TRBV19 to TRBJ1-1; D ambiguous. V was clipped by 6 bases and J by 4 bases, with 15 bases between them. CDR1 and CDR2 from the germline V gene are LNHDA and SQIVND (reference sequence). The CDR3 runs to 14 residues. Full variable domain (outside the CDR3, taken from reference TRBV19 and TRBJ1-1): DGGITQSPKYLFRKEGQNVTLSCEQNLNHDAMYWYRQDPGQGLRLIYYSQIVNDFQKGDIAEGYSVSREKKESFPLTVTSAQKNPTAFYLCASSPAGGRTEAFFGQGTRLTVV.